The entry below gives a single TCR beta chain sequence along with its context. Its antigen is not yet known. No qualities accompany the bases; no much larger clone lies one base away. The data are from a study of T-cell memory formation after mild COVID-19 (dated by TCRdb to the early 2020s). Notes on the research overall: TCR sequence clusters from the two donors were largely donor specific. In two donors, T-cell clones that expanded and contracted after mild COVID-19 were followed by sequencing TCRalpha and TCRbeta repertoires longitudinally. Two young, previously healthy adult volunteers, one female and one male, were included in the cohort.

The CDR3 measures 17 amino acids from cysteine to phenylalanine. The sequence is cut down to CDR3 DNA, 51 bases in frame from base 1. Reading the germline V gene gives CDR1 SQVTM and CDR2 ANQGSEA. Trimmed from V: 7 bases; trimmed from J: 2 bases; junction bases lacking a gene match: 11. PBMCs were isolated by Ficoll-Paque density gradient centrifugation. The reads were generated on an Illumina NovaSeq 6000. Using 5'RACE with constant-segment primers, TCRalpha and TCRbeta cDNA libraries were constructed, with sample barcodes and unique molecular identifiers added in the process. Trizol reagent was used to extract RNA from every sample. Library amplification was performed in two PCR steps, and a second sample barcode and Illumina TruSeq adapters were introduced in the second step. The libraries were sequenced on an Illumina NovaSeq using 2 x 150 bp paired-end reads. Processing in the source paper ran as follows. With migec v1.2.7, reads were demultiplexed and then collapsed into UMI-guided consensus sequences. Using mixcr v2.1.11, UMI consensuses were aligned to TRA and TRB V and J templates and then assembled into clonotypes. A clonotype was counted as expanded or contracted only if both edgeR and NoisET called the change significant, with noise models trained on biological replicates. For edgeR calls, the thresholds were a false discovery rate-adjusted p below 0.01 and a log2 fold-change of 1. As an exploratory analysis of dynamics, PCA with hierarchical clustering was applied to max-normalized trajectories of the 1000 most abundant clonotypes. Each responding clone was given a CD4 or CD8 phenotype based on the CD4+ and CD8+ repertoires, which had been sequenced separately. Clones were called with MiXCR by TCRdb after fastp trimmed the public reads at Q25, and only in-frame beta chains were retained. Every entry covers one CDR3 protein and lists the most common genes and DNA from its rows. The V and J calls here are based on TCRdb, not the publication. This sample lists 70,000 to 100,000 distinct CDR3 sequences; about 13% were detected once. The ten top clones hold 27% of the sample.

What the authors observed across the whole study: The study included only a couple of mild cases, and larger cohorts that include severe cases with pre-infection samples were judged to be necessary. SARS-CoV-2 specificity of the second-wave clones peaking on day 37 was not confirmed. Balanced CD4/CD8 phenotypes were observed for clones contracting from day 15 to 85, whereas a bias towards CD4+ was observed for a second wave of clones expanding from day 15 to 37. Some responding clones were found in pre-infection memory, which suggests that pre-existing cross-reactive memory T cells took part in the SARS-CoV-2 response. Contracting CD4+ clones turned up mainly in the CM and EM memory subsets, whereas EMRA was where CD8+ clones were enriched.

The source is an adult woman who had mild COVID-19 (a few samples of this study predate the infection). The sample titles of this study are shuffled in the database, so cell type and time point are left out; the donor was told from shared clones. The receptor chain draws on TRBV29-1 and TRBJ2-7; 16 bases in the junction line up with TRBD2. The sample was PBMCs or a T cell subset sorted from them (not recorded which). The nucleotide sequence reads as follows: TGCAGCGCTGGCCCGGGACTAGCGGGAGGGGAGGCCTACGAGCAGTACTTC. This codes for CSAGPGLAGGEAYEQYF.